These 20 T cell receptor beta chains originate from one sample sequenced in a study of OX40 agonist ivuxolimab in advanced cancers. Using immunoSEQ multiplex PCR, the repertoire was profiled, and TCRdb retains in-frame clones only, with some absent. The sample consists of around 80,000 clones, roughly 92% of them appearing once. Specimen: CD4+ or CD8+ T cells sorted from blood, collected in a trial of the OX40 agonist ivuxolimab. Receptor source: an adult with an advanced solid tumor such as melanoma, head and neck, liver or kidney cancer.

V is TRBV23-1 and J is TRBJ1-2; no reliable D call. TRBV23-1 belongs to the ORF category, with a function that is uncertain. The CDR3 is 14 amino acids. V shed 7 bases and J shed 0 bases, with 12 bases lying between them. CDR3 nucleotide sequence: TGCGCCAGCACCCAACAAGTTTCTAACTATGGCTACACCTTC. Its protein is CASTQQVSNYGYTF.

The chain combines TRBV6-5 with TRBJ1-2, with 9 bases fitting TRBD1. The germline V gene encodes CDR1 MNHEY and CDR2 SVGAGI. J lost 6 bases, V lost 2 bases, and 7 bases had no gene match. This CDR3 contains 15 residues. The CDR3 region is CASSYTGQGRNGYTF. The CDR3 DNA sequence: TGTGCCAGCAGTTACACCGGACAGGGGAGAAATGGCTACACCTTC.

V gene TRBV30 combines with J gene TRBJ2-7, with TRBD2 matching over 7 bases. Germline loops: CDR1 GTSNPN, CDR2 SVGIG (reference sequence). The CDR3 runs 19 residues. J was trimmed by 0 bases and V by 1 base; bases with no gene match: 18. The CDR3 DNA reads TGTGCCTGGAGTGCCTCCCCGGGACTAAGCGGAGCACCCTCCTACGAGCAGTACTTC. Protein: CAWSASPGLSGAPSYEQYF. Using reference TRBV30 and TRBJ2-7 for the parts outside the CDR3, the full variable domain is SQTIHQWPATLVQPVGSPLSLECTVEGTSNPNLYWYRQAAGRGLQLLFYSVGIGQISSEVPQNLSASRPQDRQFILSSKKLLLSDSGFYLCAWSASPGLSGAPSYEQYFGPGTRLTVT.

J is TRBJ1-3 and V is TRBV6-5; D might be TRBD1 (5 bases). Trimming stripped 6 bases from V and 0 bases from J, with 12 bases between. This CDR3 region has 15 residues. In germline, CDR1 is MNHEY, CDR2 SVGAGI. CDR3 sequence reads: CASSPRTNSGNTIYF. DNA for the CDR3: TGTGCCAGCAGCCCCCGGACAAACTCTGGAAACACCATATATTTT.

In this sample, this clone turned up once. The chain is built from TRBV9 and TRBJ2-3, with TRBD1 matching over 9 bases. The V gene end was trimmed by 3 bases and the J gene end by 6 bases; junction bases not matched to a gene: 5. CDR1 and CDR2 (germline): SGDLS, YYNGEE. This CDR3 comprises 14 residues. The CDR3 sequence: CASSGGQGLDTQYF. Here the CDR3 DNA reads TGTGCCAGCAGCGGGGGACAGGGATTGGATACGCAGTATTTT.

The rearrangement joins TRBV5-4 to TRBJ2-2; maybe TRBD1 (7 bases). This CDR3 region has 14 residues. Germline V lookup: CDR1 SGHNT, CDR2 YYREEE (reference sequence). The ends were cut back, 7 bases at V and 7 bases at J, with 17 bases in the middle. The CDR3 sequence: CASFMTGRIGELFF. The DNA for the CDR3 is TGTGCCAGCTTCATGACAGGGAGGATCGGGGAGCTGTTTTTT.

The chain uses TRBV23-1 and TRBJ1-5, with D unresolved. TRBV23-1 is recorded as an ORF, its role being uncertain. This CDR3 is 23 amino acids long. V shed 4 bases and J shed 2 bases, with 36 bases lying between them. In DNA form, the CDR3 reads TGCGCCAGCAGTCCCCCCTGCCCTCGGGAGAAAAGAAGGGATAGCGAGGGCAATCAGCCCCAGCATTTT. It translates to CASSPPCPREKRRDSEGNQPQHF.

The chain links TRBV18 to TRBJ2-7; 9 bases are a match to TRBD1. V trimming: 6 bases; J trimming: 5 bases; junction bases outside the gene matches: 8. This CDR3 is built from 14 residues. Germline V CDR1 and CDR2: KGHSH, LQKENI. The CDR3 loop reads CASSLGQGADEQYF. DNA for the CDR3: TGTGCCAGCTCCCTGGGACAGGGTGCCGACGAGCAGTACTTC.

V gene TRBV6-6 combines with J gene TRBJ2-2, with TRBD1 matching over 11 bases. Germline values: CDR1 MNHNY, CDR2 SVGAGI (reference sequence). CDR3 length: 16 residues. Unmatched junction bases numbered 6, after V lost 5 bases and J lost 4 bases. The CDR3 bases are TGTGCCAGCAGTCCGGGACAGGGGGAGAGCACCGGGGAGCTGTTTTTT. Protein: CASSPGQGESTGELFF.

Comment on this clone: Other DNA sequences within the sample encode an identical CDR3. This chain joins TRBV2 and TRBJ1-5; the D gene is possibly TRBD1 (5 bases). V dropped 1 base and J dropped 3 bases, with 7 bases sitting between them. The germline V gene has CDR1 SNHLY and CDR2 FYNNEI. The length of the CDR3 is 14 residues. CDR3 region: CASSEGQLNQPQHF. CDR3 nucleotide sequence: TGTGCCAGCAGTGAAGGACAGCTCAATCAGCCCCAGCATTTT.

The CDR3 protein is CALPRAGGLDTQYF. CDR3 nucleotides: TGTGCCCTTCCGAGAGCGGGGGGCTTGGATACGCAGTATTTT. The chain combines TRBV2 with TRBJ2-3, with 9 bases identical to TRBD2. The CDR3 extends over 14 amino acids. CDR1 and CDR2 (germline): SNHLY, FYNNEI. J was trimmed by 6 bases and V by 11 bases; bases with no gene match: 12.

The chain combines TRBV6-5 with TRBJ1-1; D unclear. This CDR3 is built from 15 residues. In germline, CDR1 is MNHEY, CDR2 SVGAGI. V was clipped by 9 bases and J by 4 bases, with 21 bases between them. The CDR3 is CARNVGEDLLTEAFF. The CDR3 DNA reads TGTGCCAGAAATGTGGGTGAAGACCTCCTCACTGAAGCTTTCTTT.

The CDR3, as DNA: TGCGCCAGCAGCTTCCAGTCGAACACTGAAGCTTTCTTT. This gives the protein CASSFQSNTEAFF. The chain is built from TRBV5-1 and TRBJ1-1; D uncertain. In germline, CDR1 is SGHRS, CDR2 YFSETQ. Trimming took off 2 bases at V and 1 base at J, with 6 bases between the two ends. The CDR3 has 13 residues.

V gene TRBV20-1 combines with J gene TRBJ2-1; no firm D call. V lost 1 base and J lost 9, with 4 bases in between. Looked up from germline, CDR1 is DFQATT and CDR2 is SNEGSKA (reference sequence). The CDR3 has 10 amino acids. Here the CDR3 reads CSARVVEQFF. CDR3 nucleotides: TGCAGTGCTAGAGTTGTTGAGCAGTTCTTC.

The CDR3 DNA reads TGTGCCAGCAGTGAAGAGGACATGAACTATGGCTACACCTTC. Amino acids: CASSEEDMNYGYTF. This chain joins TRBV2 and TRBJ1-2; TRBD1 is a possible D gene (5 bases). Looked up from germline, CDR1 is SNHLY and CDR2 is FYNNEI. The CDR3 is 14 residues long. The V end was cut by 1 base, the J end by 2 bases, with 8 bases between.

The chain links TRBV7-6 to TRBJ2-1, with D maybe TRBD1 (6 bases). The V and J ends lost 5 bases and 0 bases respectively, with 14 bases between them. CDR1 is SGHVS and CDR2 is FNYEAQ in the germline V gene. The CDR3 spans 16 residues. The CDR3 DNA reads TGTGCCAGCAGCAGAAATACAGGGAGCTCCTACAATGAGCAGTTCTTC. Residues: CASSRNTGSSYNEQFF.

V usage is TRBV7-3 and J usage is TRBJ2-3; D gene unclear. V shed 5 bases and J shed 3 bases, with 9 bases lying between them. Germline loops: CDR1 SGHTA, CDR2 FQGTGA. There are 13 residues in the CDR3. The CDR3 nucleotides are TGTGCCAGCAGCAGGGCCACGACAGATACGCAGTATTTT. Its protein is CASSRATTDTQYF.

The V gene is TRBV19, the J gene TRBJ1-1; D call uncertain. The CDR3 has 16 amino acids. Trimming stripped 0 bases from V and 4 bases from J, with 15 bases between. Germline-derived CDR1 and CDR2 are LNHDA and SQIVND (reference sequence). CDR3 sequence reads: CASSIDRTIRGTEAFF. CDR3 in DNA: TGTGCCAGTAGTATAGATCGCACCATTAGAGGCACTGAAGCTTTCTTT.

The rearrangement links TRBV5-1 to TRBJ2-1; D could derive from TRBD1 or TRBD2 (5 bases each). The V and J ends lost 5 bases and 0 bases respectively, with 12 bases between them. CDR3 length: 15 amino acids. Germline loops: CDR1 SGHRS, CDR2 YFSETQ. CDR3 in amino acids: CASSGTGRSYNEQFF. The CDR3 DNA reads as TGCGCCAGCAGTGGGACGGGACGCTCCTACAATGAGCAGTTCTTC.

This sequence joins TRBV30 and TRBJ1-6; TRBD1 aligns across 11 bases. The CDR3 is 15 residues long. CDR1 is GTSNPN, CDR2 SVGIG, per germline (reference sequence). Trimming cost V 5 bases and J 7 bases; bases outside gene matches: 7. This chain's CDR3 is CAWGTGTGGNSPLHF. CDR3 coding DNA: TGTGCCTGGGGGACCGGGACAGGGGGAAATTCACCCCTCCACTTT.